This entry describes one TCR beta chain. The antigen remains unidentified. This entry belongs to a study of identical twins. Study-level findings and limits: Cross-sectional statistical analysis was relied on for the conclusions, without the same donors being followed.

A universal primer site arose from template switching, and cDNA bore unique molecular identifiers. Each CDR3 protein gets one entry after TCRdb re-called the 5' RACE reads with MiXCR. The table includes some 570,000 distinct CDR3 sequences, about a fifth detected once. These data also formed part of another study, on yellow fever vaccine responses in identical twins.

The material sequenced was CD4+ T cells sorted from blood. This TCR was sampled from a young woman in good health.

The CDR3: CSVETHLAGGYEQYF. For the CDR3, the DNA is TGCAGCGTTGAGACCCACTTAGCGGGAGGCTACGAGCAGTACTTC. The rearrangement uses TRBV29-1 and TRBJ2-7; 10 bases map to TRBD2. Germline CDR1 SQVTM, CDR2 ANQGSEA. The CDR3 contains 15 residues. J gave up 3 bases and V 3 bases, and 8 bases lay outside the gene matches.